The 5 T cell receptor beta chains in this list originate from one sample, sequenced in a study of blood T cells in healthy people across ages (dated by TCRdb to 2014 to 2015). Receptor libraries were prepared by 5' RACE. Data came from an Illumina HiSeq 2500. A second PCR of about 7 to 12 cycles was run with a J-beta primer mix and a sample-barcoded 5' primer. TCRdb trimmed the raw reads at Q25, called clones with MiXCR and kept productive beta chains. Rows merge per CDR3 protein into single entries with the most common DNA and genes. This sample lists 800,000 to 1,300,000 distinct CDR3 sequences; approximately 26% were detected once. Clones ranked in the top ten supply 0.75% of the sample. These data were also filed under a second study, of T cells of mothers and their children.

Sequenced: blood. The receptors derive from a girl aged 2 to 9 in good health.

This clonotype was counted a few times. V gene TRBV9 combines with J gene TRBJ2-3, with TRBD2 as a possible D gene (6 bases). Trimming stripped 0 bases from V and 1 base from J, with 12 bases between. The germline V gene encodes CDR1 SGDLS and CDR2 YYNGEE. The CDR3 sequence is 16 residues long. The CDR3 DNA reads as TGTGCCAGCAGCGTAGACAGCGGGCCCGGCACAGATACGCAGTATTTT. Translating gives CASSVDSGPGTDTQYF.

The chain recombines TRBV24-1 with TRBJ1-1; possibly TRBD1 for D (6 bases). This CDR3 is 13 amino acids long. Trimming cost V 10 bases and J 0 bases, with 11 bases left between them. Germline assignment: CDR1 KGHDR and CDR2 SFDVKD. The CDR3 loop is CATRGFMNTEAFF. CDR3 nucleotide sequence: TGTGCCACGAGGGGGTTCATGAACACTGAAGCTTTCTTT.

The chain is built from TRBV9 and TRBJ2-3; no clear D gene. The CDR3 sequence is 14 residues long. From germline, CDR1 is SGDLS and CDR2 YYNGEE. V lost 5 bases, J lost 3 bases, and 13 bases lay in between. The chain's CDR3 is CASSPFVGTDTQYF. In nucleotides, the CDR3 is TGTGCCAGCAGTCCCTTTGTAGGGACAGATACGCAGTATTTT.

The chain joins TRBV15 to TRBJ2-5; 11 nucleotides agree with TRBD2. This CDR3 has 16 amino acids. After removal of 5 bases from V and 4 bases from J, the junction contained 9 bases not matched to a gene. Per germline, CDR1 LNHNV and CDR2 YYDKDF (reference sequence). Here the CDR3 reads CATSSLSGGVTETQYF. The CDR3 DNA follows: TGTGCCACCAGCTCCCTTAGCGGGGGGGTCACAGAGACCCAGTACTTC. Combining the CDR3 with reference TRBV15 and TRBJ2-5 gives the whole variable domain DAMVIQNPRYQVTQFGKPVTLSCSQTLNHNVMYWYQQKSSQAPKLLFHYYDKDFNNEADTPDNFQSRRPNTSFCFLDIRSPGLGDTAMYLCATSSLSGGVTETQYFGPGTRLLVL.

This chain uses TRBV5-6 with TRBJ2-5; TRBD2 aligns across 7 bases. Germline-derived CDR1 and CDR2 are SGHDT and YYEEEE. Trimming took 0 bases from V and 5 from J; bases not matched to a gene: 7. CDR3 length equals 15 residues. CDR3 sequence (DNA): TGTGCCAGCAGCTTGGTGCGACTAGCCCCGGAGACCCAGTACTTC. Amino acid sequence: CASSLVRLAPETQYF.